This TCR beta chain is drawn from a study of tumor-infiltrating lymphocytes in localized non-small cell lung cancer. About this clone itself: Antigen specificity is unknown.

Germline values: CDR1 SGHKS, CDR2 YYEKEE (reference sequence). The CDR3 has 15 amino acids. Trimming took off 0 bases at V and 3 bases at J, with 12 bases between the two ends. Whole-study findings and limits: Only some patients had TCR sequencing, depending on available tissue. Recurrence-free survival showed no association with tumor T-cell fraction.

The assay was immunoSEQ multiplex PCR, and TCRdb's table has in-frame clones only and misses some. The table includes approximately 13,000 clones, around 74% detected once. This sequence originates from a human donor with non-small cell lung cancer. Input material: lung tumor tissue. The V call is TRBV5-5, the J call TRBJ1-2; perhaps TRBD1 as D (5 bases). CDR3 in DNA: TGTGCCAGCAGCTTGGTTGCAGGGAGGGACTATGGCTACACCTTC. It specifies CASSLVAGRDYGYTF.